Sequencing of this T cell receptor beta chain was carried out in a study of T cells in women clearing cervical HPV infection. For the study at large: Donors had HPV16-related CIN3 or worse; 2 had invasive cancer. Blood came at first lesion visit for cases, post-clearance for controls. Case blood was drawn a median about 150 days after lesion detection.

TCRdb's copy holds only in-frame clones and misses some; the assay was immunoSEQ multiplex PCR. Its table records about 40,000 clones. The sequencing sample was made of blood buffy coat. The clonotype originates from a woman between 18 and 75 years old with a cervical HPV16 infection that either progressed to CIN3+ or cleared (not recorded which).

CDR3 DNA (partial): TGTGCCAGCAGTGAGAAAAGGTCCTACGAG. Its translation: CASSEKRSYE. The entire CDR3 protein is CASSEKRSYEQYF. V usage is TRBV2 and J usage is TRBJ2-7; D remains unclear. The read ends 3 residues before the CDR3 terminus; that terminus is restored from the germline J gene. Germline lookup yields CDR1 SNHLY and CDR2 FYNNEI. V lost 3 bases and J lost 1, with 7 bases in between. The CDR3 totals 13 residues.